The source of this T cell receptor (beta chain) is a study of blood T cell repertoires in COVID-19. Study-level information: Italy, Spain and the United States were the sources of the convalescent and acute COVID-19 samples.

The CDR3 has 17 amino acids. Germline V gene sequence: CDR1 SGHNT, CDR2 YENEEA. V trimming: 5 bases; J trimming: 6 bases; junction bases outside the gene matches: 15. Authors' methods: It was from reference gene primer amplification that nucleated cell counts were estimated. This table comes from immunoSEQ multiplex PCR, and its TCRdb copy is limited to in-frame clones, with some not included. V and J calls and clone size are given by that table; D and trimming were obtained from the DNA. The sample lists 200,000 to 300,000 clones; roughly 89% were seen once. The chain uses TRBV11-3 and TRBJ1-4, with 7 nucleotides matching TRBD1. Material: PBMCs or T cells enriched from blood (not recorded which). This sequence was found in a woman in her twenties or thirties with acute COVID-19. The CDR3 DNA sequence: TGTGCCAGCAGCCTTTCCGGGACAGCTAGGAGGGATGAAAAACTGTTTTTT. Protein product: CASSLSGTARRDEKLFF.